This TCR beta chain was profiled in a study of tumor and adjacent non-tumor tissue in lung cancer. This clonotype was detected ten times or more. This sample's RNA came from whole unsorted tissue. Trimming cost V 6 bases and J 0 bases, with 9 bases left between them. This CDR3 is 14 amino acids long. The germline CDR1 and CDR2 sequences are MNHNY and SVGAGI (reference sequence). Three rounds of nested PCR, following a modified ARM-PCR protocol, produced the TCRbeta library. TCRdb passed the multiplex PCR reads through MiXCR, listing each CDR3 protein once. Of some 100,000 distinct CDR3 sequences in the sample, approximately 71% were seen once.

This sequence originates from a woman aged 60-75 years with non-small cell lung cancer. The sequencing input was lung tumor tissue. V and J are TRBV6-6 and TRBJ2-1; D possibly corresponds to TRBD2 (5 bases). CDR3: CASRTGSSYNEQFF. CDR3 DNA: TGTGCCAGCAGAACGGGGAGCTCCTACAATGAGCAGTTCTTC.